This record looks at one T cell receptor beta chain sequence and its context. Its specificity is unknown. This sample stems from a study of cytomegalovirus exposure and HLA in healthy donors. Study details: The roughly 130 validation repertoires used the same platform as the approximately 700 first-cohort repertoires (as reported by a later analysis).

From the roughly 110-subject validation cohort, which was separate from the roughly 680-subject first cohort, the donors were drawn. Study-wide results and limits: It was found in a later analysis that first-cohort TCR clusters tended to co-occur in the 100 to 150 validation repertoires.

Only in-frame clones appear in the TCRdb table, and some are missing; sequencing was by immunoSEQ multiplex PCR. The data contain 150,000 or so clones, more than 70% of them singletons. Germline CDR1 SNHLY, CDR2 FYNNEI. The CDR3 is 15 amino acids. Trimming took 3 bases from V and 0 from J, leaving 9 bases between them. Specimen: PBMCs. The rearrangement links TRBV2 to TRBJ2-1, with D perhaps TRBD2 (5 bases). The clonotype comes from a human donor in good health. CDR3 loop: CASSDPGNSYNEQFF. The DNA for the CDR3 is TGTGCCAGCAGTGATCCGGGGAACTCCTACAATGAGCAGTTCTTC.